The text below deals with one TCR beta chain. Its antigen is unidentified. These data are taken from a study of T cell responses to AZD1222 COVID-19 vaccine. Study conclusions and caveats: The CD4 TCRs associated with vaccination extended across spike and predominated at 160-218 and 743-854. In a largely white British group with more females than males, clonal diversity was possibly underestimated.

The CDR3 runs 13 residues. With 1 base removed from V and 2 bases from J, the gap between germline ends came to 5 bases. Germline V gives CDR1 KGHSH, CDR2 LQKENI. Second-dose recipients at about 4 or about 12 weeks were treated as one pooled group. Libraries were prepared by immunoSEQ multiplex PCR; TCRdb keeps only in-frame clonotypes and omits some of them. The table lists some 150,000 clones, over 85% of them singletons. The chain carries TRBV18 and TRBJ1-1; no clear D. This clonotype originated in an adult who received the AZD1222 COVID-19 vaccine. The material was peripheral blood, obtained 28 days after the second AZD1222 dose. The CDR3 coding sequence is TGTGCCAGCTCACCACTCAGAAACACTGAAGCTTTCTTT. Its translation is CASSPLRNTEAFF.